The rows below give T cell receptor beta chains drawn from one sample of a study of T cells in Graves' hyperthyroidism and ophthalmopathy. TCRdb used MiXCR to reprocess the multiplex PCR reads, holding one entry per CDR3 protein. The sample lists about 350,000 distinct CDR3 sequences, roughly 13% occurring once. The sequenced material came from blood. The receptors come from a woman aged 40 to 55 with Graves' ophthalmopathy. The CDR3 runs from the conserved cysteine through the conserved F or W. A D gene is named only where the DNA matches it firmly. Size is omitted from some rows. Given values are once, few, many or a class for expanded clones.

DNA: TGCAGCGTTGAGGGACAGGGAGTCGGAGAGACCCAGTACTTC
CDR3: CSVEGQGVGETQYF
D: TRBD1
V: TRBV29-1
size: many
J: TRBJ2-5

DNA: TGTGCCTGGAGTACAGCGGCCAGCACAGATACGCAGTATTTT
CDR3: CAWSTAASTDTQYF
D: NA
V: TRBV30
size: few
J: TRBJ2-3

DNA: TGTGCCAGCAGTCCATGGGGGACCAAAAACATTCAGTACTTC
CDR3: CASSPWGTKNIQYF
D: NA
V: TRBV27
size: many
J: TRBJ2-4

DNA: TGTGCCAGCAGCCAATCAGTGGGAAGCAATCAGCCCCAGCATTTT
CDR3: CASSQSVGSNQPQHF
D: NA
V: TRBV3-1
size: NA
J: TRBJ1-5

DNA: TGCAGTGCTAGAGACCAATCAGGGGGCCTCAAAGGCTACACCTTC
CDR3: CSARDQSGGLKGYTF
D: TRBD1
V: TRBV20-1
size: few
J: TRBJ1-2

DNA: TGTGCCAGCAGCTTGGGGCAGCAGAAAGAGACCCAGTACTTC
CDR3: CASSLGQQKETQYF
D: NA
V: TRBV5-5
size: NA
J: TRBJ2-5

DNA: TGCAGTGCGCAGACAGGGCGAAATTCACCCCTCCACTTT
CDR3: CSAQTGRNSPLHF
D: TRBD1
V: TRBV20-1
size: NA
J: TRBJ1-6

DNA: TGTGCCAGCAGCCAAGCCCCCAGGGGCCGTAGGGAGACCCAGTACTTC
CDR3: CASSQAPRGRRETQYF
D: NA
V: TRBV3-1
size: NA
J: TRBJ2-5

DNA: TGTGCCAGCAGCTTGGCTCTAGCGGGAGTAACAGATACGCAGTATTTT
CDR3: CASSLALAGVTDTQYF
D: TRBD2
V: TRBV7-9
size: NA
J: TRBJ2-3

DNA: TGTGCCGCCGCGGGGTCAACTAGCACAGATACGCAGTATTTT
CDR3: CAAAGSTSTDTQYF
D: NA
V: TRBV27
size: NA
J: TRBJ2-3

DNA: TGTGCCACCGATAAACGGACTAGCGTCAACGAGCAGTACTTC
CDR3: CATDKRTSVNEQYF
D: TRBD2
V: TRBV28
size: many
J: TRBJ2-7

DNA: TGTACCAGCAGCGCCCGGACAGGGGTCGGGGAGCTGTTTTTT
CDR3: CTSSARTGVGELFF
D: TRBD1
V: TRBV7-9
size: NA
J: TRBJ2-2

DNA: TGTGCCAGCAGCTACCGGGACAGGGTTGATGAGCAGTTCTTC
CDR3: CASSYRDRVDEQFF
D: TRBD1
V: TRBV11-2
size: many
J: TRBJ2-1

DNA: TGTGCCAGCAGTTATGGGACAGATGAACAGCCCCAGCATTTT
CDR3: CASSYGTDEQPQHF
D: TRBD1
V: TRBV12-3/TRBV12-4
size: many
J: TRBJ1-5

DNA: TGTGCCACCAGCGAAGCTTACCGGGACAGGGGGTATGGCTACACCTTC
CDR3: CATSEAYRDRGYGYTF
D: TRBD1
V: TRBV15
size: many
J: TRBJ1-2

DNA: TGCAGTGCTCATGCTGGGGGTCGATACACCTTC
CDR3: CSAHAGGRYTF
D: NA
V: TRBV20-1
size: NA
J: TRBJ1-2

DNA: TGTGCCACCTCACCGGCCGCGTCGGGGACGGGAAACACCATATATTTT
CDR3: CATSPAASGTGNTIYF
D: NA
V: TRBV12-3/TRBV12-4
size: NA
J: TRBJ1-3

DNA: TGTGCCATCAGTGAGTCGGGCGGGACAGGGGCAACTGAGCAGTTCTTC
CDR3: CAISESGGTGATEQFF
D: TRBD1
V: TRBV10-3
size: many
J: TRBJ2-1

DNA: TGTGCCAGCAGAGGAGGGAGTTCTGGGGCCAACGTCCTGACTTTC
CDR3: CASRGGSSGANVLTF
D: NA
V: TRBV6-1
size: NA
J: TRBJ2-6

DNA: TGTGCCAGCAGCCAATTAGCGGAGGACAATGAGCAGTTCTTC
CDR3: CASSQLAEDNEQFF
D: NA
V: TRBV14
size: many
J: TRBJ2-1

DNA: TGTGCCAGTAGTCCCGCCAGGAGAGACAATCAGCCCCAGCATTTT
CDR3: CASSPARRDNQPQHF
D: NA
V: TRBV19
size: NA
J: TRBJ1-5

DNA: TGCAGTGCTAGTGAGGGTTTCTCCTACAAGCAGTACTTC
CDR3: CSASEGFSYKQYF
D: NA
V: TRBV20-1
size: once
J: TRBJ2-7

DNA: TGCAGTGCTAGCCGGCGGGAGGGCGTGGAGACCCAGTACTTC
CDR3: CSASRREGVETQYF
D: TRBD2
V: TRBV20-1
size: NA
J: TRBJ2-5

DNA: TGTGCCAGTAGTATAAGGTGGGTGGGCCAGGCGAACACTGAAGCTTTCTTT
CDR3: CASSIRWVGQANTEAFF
D: NA
V: TRBV19
size: many
J: TRBJ1-1

DNA: TGTGCCAGCAGCCAAGATCCGCACAGGGCGGTCACCGGGGAGCTGTTTTTT
CDR3: CASSQDPHRAVTGELFF
D: NA
V: TRBV3-1
size: few
J: TRBJ2-2

DNA: TGTGCCACCAGTGATCGGGCGGGGGATCACGAGCAGTACTTC
CDR3: CATSDRAGDHEQYF
D: TRBD2
V: TRBV24-1
size: NA
J: TRBJ2-7

DNA: TGTGCCAGCAGCTTAGATCGGACAGGGGTAAGCTCGCCGCTGAATTCACCCCTCCACTTT
CDR3: CASSLDRTGVSSPLNSPLHF
D: TRBD1
V: TRBV11-3
size: many
J: TRBJ1-6

DNA: TGTGCCAGCAGCTCCGACAGGGGCAGCAATCAGCCCCAGCATTTT
CDR3: CASSSDRGSNQPQHF
D: TRBD1
V: TRBV11-2
size: NA
J: TRBJ1-5

DNA: TGTGCCTCGGGACTCCTCACCTACGAGCAGTACTTC
CDR3: CASGLLTYEQYF
D: NA
V: TRBV10-3
size: once
J: TRBJ2-7

DNA: TGTGCCAGCAGTCCCAAAGGGGATGAGCAGTTCTTC
CDR3: CASSPKGDEQFF
D: NA
V: TRBV6-1
size: many
J: TRBJ2-1

DNA: TGTAAACAGCGGGGGAGCACAGATACGCAGTATTTT
CDR3: CKQRGSTDTQYF
D: TRBD2
V: TRBV6-1
size: many
J: TRBJ2-3

DNA: TGTGCCAGCAGCGAAGGATCCCGCTCTGGGGCCAACGTCCTGACTTTC
CDR3: CASSEGSRSGANVLTF
D: NA
V: TRBV6-1
size: many
J: TRBJ2-6

DNA: TGTGCCAGCAGCTTCCGGGAACGAGAGACCCGGTACTTC
CDR3: CASSFRERETRYF
D: NA
V: TRBV5-4
size: NA
J: TRBJ2-5

DNA: TGTGCCAGCGCTAGCGGGGGGGCCTCCGGGGAGCTGTTTTTT
CDR3: CASASGGASGELFF
D: TRBD2
V: TRBV6-1
size: many
J: TRBJ2-2

DNA: TGCAGTGCTAGAGATCGGGGACCCAGGAACTACAATGAGCAGTTCTTC
CDR3: CSARDRGPRNYNEQFF
D: NA
V: TRBV20-1
size: few
J: TRBJ2-1

DNA: TGCAGTGCTAGAGATGGGACTAGACGTTCGACCGGGGAGCTGTTTTTT
CDR3: CSARDGTRRSTGELFF
D: TRBD2
V: TRBV20-1
size: NA
J: TRBJ2-2

DNA: TGTGCCGCCAGTGATAGGAGACTAGTAGAGACCCAGTACTTC
CDR3: CAASDRRLVETQYF
D: NA
V: TRBV24-1
size: NA
J: TRBJ2-5

DNA: TGTGCCAGCAGTTTAAGGGCTAGCGGGAGCAGCTACAATGAGCAGTTCTTC
CDR3: CASSLRASGSSYNEQFF
D: TRBD2
V: TRBV28
size: many
J: TRBJ2-1

DNA: TGTGCCAGCAGCTTAGACCCAGGAAGGAACGCTGAAGCTTTCTTT
CDR3: CASSLDPGRNAEAFF
D: NA
V: TRBV7-9
size: many
J: TRBJ1-1

DNA: TGTGCCAGCAGTGAAATGATCCTCTACGAGCAGTACTTC
CDR3: CASSEMILYEQYF
D: NA
V: TRBV6-1
size: many
J: TRBJ2-7

DNA: TGTGCCAGCAGTGTAGTAACAGTGAGGCCCTACGAGCAGTACTTC
CDR3: CASSVVTVRPYEQYF
D: NA
V: TRBV6-1
size: many
J: TRBJ2-7

DNA: TGTGCCAGTGGGACTTTCAATGAGCAGTTCTTC
CDR3: CASGTFNEQFF
D: NA
V: TRBV2
size: many
J: TRBJ2-1